This TCR beta chain originates from a study of blood T cell repertoires in COVID-19. As for the study in general: Samples taken during acute and convalescent COVID-19 were collected in the United States, Italy and Spain. The analysed material was cDNA or gDNA that came from T cells, B-cell-depleted T cells, or PBMCs.

V dropped 3 bases and J dropped 4; count of bases not matched to a gene: 13. The CDR3 totals 17 residues. Germline V CDR1 and CDR2: LNHDA, SQIVND (reference sequence). Under the authors' procedure: It was from reference gene primer amplification that nucleated cell counts were estimated. The assay was immunoSEQ multiplex PCR, and TCRdb's table has in-frame clones only and misses some. V and J calls and clone size follow that table, whereas D and trimming were derived from the DNA. This sample carries roughly 62,000 clones, approximately 90% of them seen once, and the ten largest clones take around 10%.

The rearrangement joins TRBV19 to TRBJ1-2; 8 bases agree with TRBD1. This sequence originates from a human donor with acute or convalescent COVID-19. The donor label of this sample is uncertain. The sample taken for sequencing was peripheral blood. CDR3 sequence: CASSILQGGPGGYGYTF. CDR3 sequence (DNA): TGTGCCAGTAGTATCTTACAGGGGGGTCCTGGCGGCTATGGCTACACCTTC.